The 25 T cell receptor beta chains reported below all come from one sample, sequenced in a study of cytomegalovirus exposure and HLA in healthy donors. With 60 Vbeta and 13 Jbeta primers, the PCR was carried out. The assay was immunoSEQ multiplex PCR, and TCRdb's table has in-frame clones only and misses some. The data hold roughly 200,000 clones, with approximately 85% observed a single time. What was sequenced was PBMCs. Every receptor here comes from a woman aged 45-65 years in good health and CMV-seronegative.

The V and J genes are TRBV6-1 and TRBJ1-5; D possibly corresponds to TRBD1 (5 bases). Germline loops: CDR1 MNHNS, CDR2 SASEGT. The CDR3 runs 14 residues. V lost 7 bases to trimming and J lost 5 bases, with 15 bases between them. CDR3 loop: CASTPRGGDQPQHF. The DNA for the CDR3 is TGTGCCAGCACCCCTAGGGGTGGGGATCAGCCCCAGCATTTT.

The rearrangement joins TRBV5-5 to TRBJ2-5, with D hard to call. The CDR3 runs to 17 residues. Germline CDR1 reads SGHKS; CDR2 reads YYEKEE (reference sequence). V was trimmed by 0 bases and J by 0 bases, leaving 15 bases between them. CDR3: CASSLGALQVYQETQYF. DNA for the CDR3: TGTGCCAGCAGCTTGGGCGCTCTGCAGGTTTACCAAGAGACCCAGTACTTC.

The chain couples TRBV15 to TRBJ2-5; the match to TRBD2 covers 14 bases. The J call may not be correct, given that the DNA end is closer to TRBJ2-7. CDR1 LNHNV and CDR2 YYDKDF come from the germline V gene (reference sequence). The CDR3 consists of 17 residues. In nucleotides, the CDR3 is TGTGCCACCAGCAAAGATCTCGGGACTAGCGGGAGCGACGAGCAGTACTTC. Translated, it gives CATSKDLGTSGSDEQYF.

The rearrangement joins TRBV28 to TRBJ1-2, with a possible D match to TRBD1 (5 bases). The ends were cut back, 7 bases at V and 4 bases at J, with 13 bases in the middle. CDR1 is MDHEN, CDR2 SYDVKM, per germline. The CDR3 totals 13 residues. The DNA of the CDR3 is TGTGCCAGCACCCTGACAGACACCTATGGCTACACCTTC. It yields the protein CASTLTDTYGYTF.

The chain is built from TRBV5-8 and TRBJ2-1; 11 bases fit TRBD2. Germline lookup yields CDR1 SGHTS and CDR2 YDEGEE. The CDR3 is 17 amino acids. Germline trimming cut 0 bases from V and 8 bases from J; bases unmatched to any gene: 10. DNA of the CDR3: TGTGCCAGCAGCTTGGCTATACTAGCGGGAGCAGGTGATGAGCAGTTCTTC. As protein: CASSLAILAGAGDEQFF. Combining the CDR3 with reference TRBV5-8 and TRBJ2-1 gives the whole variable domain EAGVTQSPTHLIKTRGQQATLRCSPISGHTSVYWYQQALGLGLQFLLWYDEGEERNRGNFPPRFSGRQFPNYSSELNVNALELEDSALYLCASSLAILAGAGDEQFFGPGTRLTVL.

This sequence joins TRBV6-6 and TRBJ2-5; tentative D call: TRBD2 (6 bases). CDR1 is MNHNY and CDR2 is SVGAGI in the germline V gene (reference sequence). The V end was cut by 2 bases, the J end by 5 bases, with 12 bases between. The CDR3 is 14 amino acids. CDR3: CASSYGSSAETQYF. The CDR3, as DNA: TGTGCCAGCAGTTACGGGTCTAGCGCGGAGACCCAGTACTTC.

The CDR3 is CASRRDPRGRVNTEAFF. In nucleotides, the CDR3 is TGTGCCAGCAGACGAGACCCCAGGGGGCGCGTGAACACTGAAGCTTTCTTT. The V call is TRBV7-8, the J call TRBJ1-1, with TRBD1 matching 8 bases. This CDR3 comprises 17 residues. V lost 6 bases, J lost 0 bases, and 12 bases stayed unmatched. Germline V CDR1 and CDR2: SGHVS, FQNEAQ.

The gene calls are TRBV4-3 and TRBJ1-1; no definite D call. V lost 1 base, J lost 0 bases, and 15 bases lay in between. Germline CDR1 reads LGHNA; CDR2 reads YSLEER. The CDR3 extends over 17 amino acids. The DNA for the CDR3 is TGCGCCAGCAGCCAAGTTGAACATCGAAAGATGAACACTGAAGCTTTCTTT. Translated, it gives CASSQVEHRKMNTEAFF.

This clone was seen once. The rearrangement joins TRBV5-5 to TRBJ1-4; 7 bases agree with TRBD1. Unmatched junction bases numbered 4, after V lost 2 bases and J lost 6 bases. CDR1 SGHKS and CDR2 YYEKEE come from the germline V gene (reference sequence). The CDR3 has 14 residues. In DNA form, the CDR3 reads TGTGCCAGCAGCTTTGACAGGGAGGATGAAAAACTGTTTTTT. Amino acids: CASSFDREDEKLFF. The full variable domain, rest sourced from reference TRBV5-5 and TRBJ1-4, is DAGVTQSPTHLIKTRGQQVTLRCSPISGHKSVSWYQQVLGQGPQFIFQYYEKEERGRGNFPDRFSARQFPNYSSELNVNALLLGDSALYLCASSFDREDEKLFFGSGTQLSVL.

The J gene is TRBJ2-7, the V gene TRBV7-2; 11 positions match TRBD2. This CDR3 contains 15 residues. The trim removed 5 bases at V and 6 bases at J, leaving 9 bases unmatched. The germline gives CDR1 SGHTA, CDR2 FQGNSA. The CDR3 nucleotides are TGTGCCAGCAGCGCGGTTAGCGGGAGGGCCCTCGAGCAGTACTTC. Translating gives CASSAVSGRALEQYF.

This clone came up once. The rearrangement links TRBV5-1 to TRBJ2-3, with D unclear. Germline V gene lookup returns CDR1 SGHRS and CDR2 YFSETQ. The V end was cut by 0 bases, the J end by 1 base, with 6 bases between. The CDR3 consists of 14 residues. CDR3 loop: CASSLDRGTDTQYF. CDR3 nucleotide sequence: TGCGCCAGCAGCTTGGACAGAGGCACAGATACGCAGTATTTT.

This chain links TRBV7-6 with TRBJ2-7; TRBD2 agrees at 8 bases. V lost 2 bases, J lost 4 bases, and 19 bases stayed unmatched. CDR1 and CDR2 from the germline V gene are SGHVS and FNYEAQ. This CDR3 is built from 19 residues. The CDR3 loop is CASSLYVSEKRERFYEQYF. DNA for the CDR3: TGTGCCAGCAGCTTATACGTCTCCGAAAAGCGGGAGAGATTTTACGAGCAGTACTTC.

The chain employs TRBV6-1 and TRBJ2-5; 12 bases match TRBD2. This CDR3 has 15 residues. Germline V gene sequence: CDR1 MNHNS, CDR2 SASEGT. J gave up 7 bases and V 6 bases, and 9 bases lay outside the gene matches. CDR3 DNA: TGTGCCAGCAGACTAGCGGGAGGACCCGGGCCGACCCAGTACTTC. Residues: CASRLAGGPGPTQYF.

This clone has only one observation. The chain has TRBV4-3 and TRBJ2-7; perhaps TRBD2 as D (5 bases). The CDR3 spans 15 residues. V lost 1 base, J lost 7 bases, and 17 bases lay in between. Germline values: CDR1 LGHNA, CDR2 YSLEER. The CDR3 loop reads CASSQGTTTPGEQYF. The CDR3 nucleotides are TGCGCCAGCAGCCAAGGGACGACGACACCGGGGGAGCAGTACTTC.

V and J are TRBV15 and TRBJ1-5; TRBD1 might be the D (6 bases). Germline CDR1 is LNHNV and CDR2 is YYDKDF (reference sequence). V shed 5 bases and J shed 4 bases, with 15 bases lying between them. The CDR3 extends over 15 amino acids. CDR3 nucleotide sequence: TGTGCCACCAGCCACCAAAGGCAGGGGAATCAGCCCCAGCATTTT. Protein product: CATSHQRQGNQPQHF.

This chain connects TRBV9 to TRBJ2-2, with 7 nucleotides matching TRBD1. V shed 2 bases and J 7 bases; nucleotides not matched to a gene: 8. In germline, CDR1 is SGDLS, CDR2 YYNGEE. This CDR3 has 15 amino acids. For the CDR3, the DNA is TGTGCCAGCAGCGTTAAGACAGGGTTCCACGGGGAGCTGTTTTTT. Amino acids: CASSVKTGFHGELFF. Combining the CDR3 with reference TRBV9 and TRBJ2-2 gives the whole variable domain DSGVTQTPKHLITATGQRVTLRCSPRSGDLSVYWYQQSLDQGLQFLIQYYNGEERAKGNILERFSAQQFPDLHSELNLSSLELGDSALYFCASSVKTGFHGELFFGEGSRLTVL.

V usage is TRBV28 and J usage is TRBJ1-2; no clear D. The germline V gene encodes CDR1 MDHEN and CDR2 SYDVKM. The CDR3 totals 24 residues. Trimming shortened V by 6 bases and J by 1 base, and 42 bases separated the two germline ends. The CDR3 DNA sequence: TGTGCCAGCAGCGCAGCCCTAGGAGGTCAGCAGTCCAGTATACAAAACGACATTAACTATGGCTACACCTTC. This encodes CASSAALGGQQSSIQNDINYGYTF.

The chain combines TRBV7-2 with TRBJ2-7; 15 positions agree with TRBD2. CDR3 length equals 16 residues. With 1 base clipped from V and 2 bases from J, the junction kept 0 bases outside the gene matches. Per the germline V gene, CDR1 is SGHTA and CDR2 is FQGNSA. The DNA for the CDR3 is TGTGCCAGCAGCTTAGGGACTAGCGGGAGGGCCTACGAGCAGTACTTC. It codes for CASSLGTSGRAYEQYF.

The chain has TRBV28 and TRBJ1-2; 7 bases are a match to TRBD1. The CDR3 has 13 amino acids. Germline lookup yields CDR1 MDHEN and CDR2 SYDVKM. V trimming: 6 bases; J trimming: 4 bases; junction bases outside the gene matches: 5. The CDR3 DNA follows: TGTGCCAGCAGGCAACACAGGGGCTATGGCTACACCTTC. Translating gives CASRQHRGYGYTF.

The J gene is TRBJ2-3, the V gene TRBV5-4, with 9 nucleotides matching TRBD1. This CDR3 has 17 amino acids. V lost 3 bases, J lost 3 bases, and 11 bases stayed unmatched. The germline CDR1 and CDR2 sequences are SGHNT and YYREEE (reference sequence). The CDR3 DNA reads TGTGCCAGCAGCTCTCACGCGGGGACAGGGAGAACAGATACGCAGTATTTT. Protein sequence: CASSSHAGTGRTDTQYF. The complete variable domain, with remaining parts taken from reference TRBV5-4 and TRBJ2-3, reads ETGVTQSPTHLIKTRGQQVTLRCSSQSGHNTVSWYQQALGQGPQFIFQYYREEENGRGNFPPRFSGLQFPNYSSELNVNALELDDSALYLCASSSHAGTGRTDTQYFGPGTRLTVL.

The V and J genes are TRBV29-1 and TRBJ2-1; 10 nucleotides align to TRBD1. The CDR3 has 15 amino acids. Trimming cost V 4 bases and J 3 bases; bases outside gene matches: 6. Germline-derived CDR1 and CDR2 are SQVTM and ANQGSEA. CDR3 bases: TGCAGCGTTGGGGGGGGACAGGGGTACTACAATGAGCAGTTCTTC. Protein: CSVGGGQGYYNEQFF.

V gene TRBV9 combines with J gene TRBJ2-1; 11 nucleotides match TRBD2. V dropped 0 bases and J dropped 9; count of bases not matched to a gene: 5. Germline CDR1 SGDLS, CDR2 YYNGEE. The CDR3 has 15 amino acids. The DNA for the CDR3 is TGTGCCAGCAGCGTAGTTAGCGGGAGGGAGAGTGAGCAGTTCTTC. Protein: CASSVVSGRESEQFF.

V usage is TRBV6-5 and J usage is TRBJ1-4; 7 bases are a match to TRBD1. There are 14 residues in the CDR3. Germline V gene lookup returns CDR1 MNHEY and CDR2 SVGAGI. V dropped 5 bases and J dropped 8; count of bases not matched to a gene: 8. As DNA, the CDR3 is TGTGCCAGCAGTCCGCGACAGGGCCAAGAAAAACTGTTTTTT. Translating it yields CASSPRQGQEKLFF.

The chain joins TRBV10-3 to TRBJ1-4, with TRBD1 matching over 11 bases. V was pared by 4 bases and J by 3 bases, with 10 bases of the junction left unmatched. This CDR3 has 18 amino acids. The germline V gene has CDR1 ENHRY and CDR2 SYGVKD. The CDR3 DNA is TGTGCCATCAGTGCCTCCGGGACAGGGGGGCGGCCTAATGAAAAACTGTTTTTT. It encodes CAISASGTGGRPNEKLFF.

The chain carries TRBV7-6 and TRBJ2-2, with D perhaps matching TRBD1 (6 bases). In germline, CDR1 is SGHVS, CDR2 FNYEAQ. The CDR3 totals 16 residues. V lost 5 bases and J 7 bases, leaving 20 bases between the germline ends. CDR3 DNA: TGTGCCAGCAGCCCTAACAGGGAAGGGGCGCACGGGGAGCTGTTTTTT. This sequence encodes CASSPNREGAHGELFF. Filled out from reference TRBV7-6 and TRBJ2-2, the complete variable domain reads GAGVSQSPRYKVTKRGQDVALRCDPISGHVSLYWYRQALGQGPEFLTYFNYEAQQDKSGLPNDRFSAERPEGSISTLTIQRTEQRDSAMYRCASSPNREGAHGELFFGEGSRLTVL.